Presented here are 11 T cell receptor beta chains from one specimen sequenced in a study of OX40 agonist ivuxolimab in advanced cancers. Library creation used the immunoSEQ multiplex PCR assay. Drawn from immuneACCESS, this table holds only the in-frame rearrangements with V and J called that TCRdb kept. Clones are partly lost; checked studies trace under half to an unresolved V gene and leave the rest unexplained. Counted in this sample were more than 85,000 clones; about 83% of them appeared once. The ten biggest clones cover 0.45% to 0.55% of the sample. The source was CD4+ or CD8+ T cells sorted from blood, collected in a trial of the OX40 agonist ivuxolimab. These receptors all stem from an adult with an advanced solid tumor such as melanoma, head and neck, liver or kidney cancer.

The CDR3 DNA is TGTGCCAGCAGCTTCCGTGACAGGGGAAAGGAGCAGTTCTTC. This sequence encodes CASSFRDRGKEQFF. This chain joins TRBV7-8 and TRBJ2-1; TRBD1 aligns across 8 bases. The ends lost 3 bases at V and 10 bases at J; junction bases unmatched: 8. Germline loops: CDR1 SGHVS, CDR2 FQNEAQ. The CDR3 is 14 residues long.

This clone was picked up a small number of times. The chain employs TRBV19 and TRBJ1-5, with 8 nucleotides matching TRBD1. Trimming removed 6 bases from V and 0 bases from J; junction bases left unmatched: 10. Per the germline V gene, CDR1 is LNHDA and CDR2 is SQIVND (reference sequence). This CDR3 has 17 amino acids. The CDR3 spells CASSTLGQEYSNQPQHF. CDR3 nucleotide sequence: TGTGCCAGTAGCACCCTGGGACAGGAGTATAGCAATCAGCCCCAGCATTTT. Based on the CDR3 plus reference TRBV19 and TRBJ1-5, the full variable domain is DGGITQSPKYLFRKEGQNVTLSCEQNLNHDAMYWYRQDPGQGLRLIYYSQIVNDFQKGDIAEGYSVSREKKESFPLTVTSAQKNPTAFYLCASSTLGQEYSNQPQHFGDGTRLSIL.

The chain has TRBV28 and TRBJ2-7; 8 bases map to TRBD2. The V gene's germline CDR1 is MDHEN and CDR2 SYDVKM. Unmatched junction bases numbered 5, after V lost 2 bases and J lost 2 bases. This CDR3 has 15 residues. The CDR3 DNA follows: TGTGCCAGCAGTTTAGGGACTAGAGGAGCCTACGAGCAGTACTTC. Amino acid sequence: CASSLGTRGAYEQYF. The full variable domain, in which reference TRBV28 and TRBJ2-7 provide the parts outside the CDR3, is DVKVTQSSRYLVKRTGEKVFLECVQDMDHENMFWYRQDPGLGLRLIYFSYDVKMKEKGDIPEGYSVSREKKERFSLILESASTNQTSMYLCASSLGTRGAYEQYFGPGTRLTVT.

The V and J genes are TRBV2 and TRBJ2-3; tentative D call: TRBD2 (6 bases). The CDR3 sequence is 15 residues long. Germline V gene lookup returns CDR1 SNHLY and CDR2 FYNNEI. Trimming took off 4 bases at V and 1 base at J, with 12 bases between the two ends. CDR3 in amino acids: CASSVVWGGTDTQYF. The CDR3 DNA reads as TGTGCCAGCAGTGTGGTGTGGGGGGGCACAGATACGCAGTATTTT.

V gene TRBV28 combines with J gene TRBJ2-2, with D possibly matching TRBD2 (5 bases). The CDR3 length is 16 residues. Germline CDR1 MDHEN, CDR2 SYDVKM. V shed 3 bases and J shed 7 bases, with 18 bases lying between them. The CDR3 here is CASSFEGGVSGGELFF. CDR3 sequence (DNA): TGTGCCAGCAGTTTCGAAGGAGGCGTTAGTGGCGGGGAGCTGTTTTTT.

This clone was found once. This sequence joins TRBV6-1 and TRBJ2-1; 12 nucleotides line up with TRBD1. Germline CDR1 reads MNHNS; CDR2 reads SASEGT. V shed 9 bases, J shed 9 bases, and the junction held 9 bases outside the gene matches. CDR3 length equals 14 residues. CDR3 in amino acids: CASKPGQGAAEQFF. The CDR3 nucleotides are TGTGCCAGTAAACCGGGACAGGGGGCCGCTGAGCAGTTCTTC.

CDR3 protein: CASSPRRGRDYGYTF. The CDR3 region has the DNA TGTGCCAGCAGCCCCAGAAGGGGGCGGGACTATGGCTACACCTTC. This chain connects TRBV11-2 to TRBJ1-2; TRBD1 aligns across 7 bases. V lost 5 bases to trimming and J lost 3 bases; unmatched junction nucleotides: 9. This CDR3 spans 15 amino acids. Germline assignment: CDR1 SGHAT and CDR2 FQNNGV.

The rearrangement joins TRBV23-1 to TRBJ2-7; D perhaps matches TRBD2 (5 bases). TRBV23-1 counts as an open reading frame of uncertain function. The CDR3 is made up of 13 amino acids. Deletions cut 4 bases from V and 6 bases from J, with 13 bases between. CDR3 sequence (DNA): TGCGCCAGCAGTCGGAGGAGTCCCGGCGAGCAGTACTTC. Translation: CASSRRSPGEQYF.

V and J are TRBV6-1 and TRBJ2-1; D ambiguous. Germline assignment: CDR1 MNHNS and CDR2 SASEGT. V was shortened by 0 bases and J by 10 bases, with 4 bases between the two germline ends. This CDR3 region has 11 residues. The CDR3 DNA reads as TGTGCCAGCAGTGAAGCAGGCGAGCAGTTCTTC. Amino acid sequence: CASSEAGEQFF.

The genes are TRBV6-6 and TRBJ2-3; 7 positions agree with TRBD1. The CDR3 is 15 amino acids. J was trimmed by 4 bases and V by 5 bases; bases with no gene match: 9. Germline CDR1 is MNHNY and CDR2 is SVGAGI (reference sequence). CDR3 in DNA: TGTGCCAGCAGTCTACAGGGGAGCTATCCAGATACGCAGTATTTT. This translates into CASSLQGSYPDTQYF.

The V call is TRBV6-4, the J call TRBJ1-6; 7 bases line up with TRBD1. Germline CDR1 MRHNA, CDR2 SNTAGT. With V trimmed by 6 bases and J by 8 bases, 4 bases remained unmatched. This CDR3 contains 13 residues. CDR3 nucleotides: TGTGCCAGCAGCACAGGGGCGGATTCACCCCTCCACTTT. Encoded protein: CASSTGADSPLHF.